Listed here are 12 T cell receptor beta chains from one sample, sequenced in a study of cytomegalovirus exposure and HLA in healthy donors. The PCR contained 60 Vbeta and 13 Jbeta primers. Data came from immunoSEQ multiplex PCR; TCRdb stores just in-frame clones and leaves some out. The data contain about 180,000 clones, over 60% of them singletons. The sample comprised PBMCs. The receptor set was obtained from a man aged 18 to 29 in good health and CMV-seronegative.

V and J are TRBV28 and TRBJ2-7; possibly TRBD1 for D (6 bases). CDR1 MDHEN and CDR2 SYDVKM come from the germline V gene. This CDR3 spans 12 amino acids. The germline V and J ends were trimmed by 6 bases and 6 bases, with 12 bases remaining between them. The DNA of the CDR3 is TGTGCCAGCAGAATAACAGGGTCCGAGCAGTACTTC. Residues: CASRITGSEQYF.

This chain uses TRBV18 with TRBJ2-7; D possibly corresponds to TRBD2 (6 bases). The V end lost 3 bases, the J end lost 0 bases, and 12 bases lay between the germline ends. The CDR3 runs to 15 residues. CDR1 KGHSH and CDR2 LQKENI come from the germline V gene. CDR3 amino acids: CASSPGQGLSYEQYF. The DNA for the CDR3 is TGTGCCAGCTCACCCGGCCAGGGACTCTCCTACGAGCAGTACTTC. The whole variable domain, remainder taken from reference TRBV18 and TRBJ2-7, is NAGVMQNPRHLVRRRGQEARLRCSPMKGHSHVYWYRQLPEEGLKFMVYLQKENIIDESGMPKERFSAEFPKEGPSILRIQQVVRGDSAAYFCASSPGQGLSYEQYFGPGTRLTVT.

This rearrangement joins TRBV6-1 to TRBJ1-5; D possibly corresponds to TRBD1 (6 bases). The CDR3 loop spans 16 amino acids. Trimming took off 3 bases at V and 4 bases at J, with 16 bases between the two ends. In germline, CDR1 is MNHNS, CDR2 SASEGT. The CDR3 DNA is TGTGCCAGCAGTGAGATACCGGGACACAGGAATCAGCCCCAGCATTTT. Translation: CASSEIPGHRNQPQHF.

This clone was seen a handful of times. CDR3 DNA: TGTGCCAGCAGCTTGGTGTTTGGGGGCAGGCTTAACACTGAAGCTTTCTTT. Its protein product is CASSLVFGGRLNTEAFF. The chain joins TRBV5-6 to TRBJ1-1; D may be TRBD1 (6 bases). The CDR3 runs to 17 residues. With 0 bases removed from V and 2 bases from J, the gap between germline ends came to 17 bases. Per the germline V gene, CDR1 is SGHDT and CDR2 is YYEEEE.

The chain uses TRBV5-6 and TRBJ1-1; D possibly corresponds to TRBD1 (5 bases). Trimming removed 0 bases at V and 1 base at J, with 7 bases between. The CDR3 has 14 amino acids. From germline, CDR1 is SGHDT and CDR2 YYEEEE. CDR3 bases: TGTGCCAGCAGCTTGGTGCAGGGGAACACTGAAGCTTTCTTT. Protein sequence: CASSLVQGNTEAFF. The complete variable domain, with remaining parts taken from reference TRBV5-6 and TRBJ1-1, reads DAGVTQSPTHLIKTRGQQVTLRCSPKSGHDTVSWYQQALGQGPQFIFQYYEEEERQRGNFPDRFSGHQFPNYSSELNVNALLLGDSALYLCASSLVQGNTEAFFGQGTRLTVV.

The chain joins TRBV2 to TRBJ2-3, with a possible D match to TRBD2 (6 bases). V gave up 0 bases and J gave up 6 bases, with 13 bases separating them. The CDR3 extends over 15 amino acids. Looked up from germline, CDR1 is SNHLY and CDR2 is FYNNEI. CDR3 nucleotide sequence: TGTGCCAGCAGTGAAGCGGCGGGGTGGACTGATACGCAGTATTTT. This sequence encodes CASSEAAGWTDTQYF. Drawing the rest from reference TRBV2 and TRBJ2-3, the complete variable domain is EPEVTQTPSHQVTQMGQEVILRCVPISNHLYFYWYRQILGQKVEFLVSFYNNEISEKSEIFDDQFSVERPDGSNFTLKIRSTKLEDSAMYFCASSEAAGWTDTQYFGPGTRLTVL.

This sequence joins TRBV30 and TRBJ1-4; D is unresolved. The germline V and J ends were trimmed by 2 bases and 7 bases, with 5 bases remaining between them. CDR3 length equals 11 residues. Looked up from germline, CDR1 is GTSNPN and CDR2 is SVGIG (reference sequence). The CDR3 reads CAWSQSEKLFF. The CDR3 region has the DNA TGTGCCTGGAGTCAGTCTGAAAAACTGTTTTTT.

V usage is TRBV27 and J usage is TRBJ1-2; weak D call: TRBD1 (6 bases). V lost 4 bases and J 5 bases, leaving 14 bases between the germline ends. The CDR3 runs to 14 residues. Germline CDR1 is MNHEY and CDR2 is SMNVEV (reference sequence). The CDR3 region is CASSSQGTAYGYTF. The CDR3 DNA sequence: TGTGCCAGCAGTTCCCAGGGGACGGCATATGGCTACACCTTC.

Only one count was recorded for this clone. The chain uses TRBV6-1 and TRBJ1-4, with a weak D call TRBD1 (5 bases). Germline CDR1 is MNHNS and CDR2 is SASEGT. The CDR3 totals 16 residues. The V end lost 3 bases, the J end lost 8 bases, and 19 bases lay between the germline ends. CDR3 protein: CASSEVWGLMTEKLFF. CDR3 nucleotides: TGTGCCAGCAGTGAGGTATGGGGACTAATGACGGAAAAACTGTTTTTT.

The J gene is TRBJ1-6, the V gene TRBV6-1; the D gene is possibly TRBD1 (5 bases). Germline V gene sequence: CDR1 MNHNS, CDR2 SASEGT. This CDR3 comprises 15 residues. Trimming stripped 2 bases from V and 7 bases from J, with 12 bases between. The chain's CDR3 is CASSESTGGNSPLHF. The CDR3 DNA sequence: TGTGCCAGCAGTGAATCGACCGGGGGGAATTCACCCCTCCACTTT.

This clone has just a few counts. V gene TRBV25-1 combines with J gene TRBJ2-7; D unresolved. The germline V gene encodes CDR1 MGHDK and CDR2 SYGVNS. V gave up 5 bases and J gave up 0 bases, with 5 bases separating them. CDR3 length: 12 residues. This CDR3 is CASSSLSYEQYF. The CDR3 bases are TGTGCCAGCAGTAGCCTCTCCTACGAGCAGTACTTC.

The V and J genes are TRBV2 and TRBJ2-5; no clear D gene. The CDR3 spans 12 residues. Trimming removed 7 bases from V and 7 bases from J, with 13 bases in between. In germline, CDR1 is SNHLY, CDR2 FYNNEI. CDR3: CASKDGGSTQYF. The CDR3 coding sequence is TGTGCCAGCAAAGACGGCGGTTCGACCCAGTACTTC. The variable domain in full, with the rest retrieved from reference TRBV2 and TRBJ2-5, is EPEVTQTPSHQVTQMGQEVILRCVPISNHLYFYWYRQILGQKVEFLVSFYNNEISEKSEIFDDQFSVERPDGSNFTLKIRSTKLEDSAMYFCASKDGGSTQYFGPGTRLLVL.